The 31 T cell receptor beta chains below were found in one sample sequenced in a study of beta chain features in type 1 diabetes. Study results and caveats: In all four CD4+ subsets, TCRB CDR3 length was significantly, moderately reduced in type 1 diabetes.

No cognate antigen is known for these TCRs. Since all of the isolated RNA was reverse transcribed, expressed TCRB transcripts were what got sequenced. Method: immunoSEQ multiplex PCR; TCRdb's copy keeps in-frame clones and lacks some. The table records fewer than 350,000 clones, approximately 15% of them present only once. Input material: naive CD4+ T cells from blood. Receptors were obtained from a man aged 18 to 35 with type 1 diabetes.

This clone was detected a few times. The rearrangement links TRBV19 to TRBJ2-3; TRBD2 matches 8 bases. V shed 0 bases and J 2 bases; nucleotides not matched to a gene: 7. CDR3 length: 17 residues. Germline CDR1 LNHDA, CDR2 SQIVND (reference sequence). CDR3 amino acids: CASSIDGIGGATDTQYF. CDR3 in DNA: TGTGCCAGTAGTATAGATGGAATCGGGGGGGCCACAGATACGCAGTATTTT.

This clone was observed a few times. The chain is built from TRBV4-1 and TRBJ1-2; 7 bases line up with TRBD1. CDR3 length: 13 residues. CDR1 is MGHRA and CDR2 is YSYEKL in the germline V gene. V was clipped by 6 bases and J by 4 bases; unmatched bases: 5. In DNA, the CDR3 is TGCGCCAGCAGAGGGGGCCTAGGCTATGGCTACACCTTC. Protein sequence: CASRGGLGYGYTF.

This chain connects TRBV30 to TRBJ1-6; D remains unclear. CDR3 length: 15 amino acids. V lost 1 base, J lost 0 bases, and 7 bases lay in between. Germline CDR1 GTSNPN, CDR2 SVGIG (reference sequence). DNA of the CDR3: TGTGCCTGGAGTGCCGCGGGCTCCTATAATTCACCCCTCCACTTT. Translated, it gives CAWSAAGSYNSPLHF.

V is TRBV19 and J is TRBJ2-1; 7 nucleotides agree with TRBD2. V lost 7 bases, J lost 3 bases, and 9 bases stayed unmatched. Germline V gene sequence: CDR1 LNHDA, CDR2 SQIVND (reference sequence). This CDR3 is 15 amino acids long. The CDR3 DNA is TGTGCCAGTACCACCTGGGGGGGAGGCTACAATGAGCAGTTCTTC. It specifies CASTTWGGGYNEQFF.

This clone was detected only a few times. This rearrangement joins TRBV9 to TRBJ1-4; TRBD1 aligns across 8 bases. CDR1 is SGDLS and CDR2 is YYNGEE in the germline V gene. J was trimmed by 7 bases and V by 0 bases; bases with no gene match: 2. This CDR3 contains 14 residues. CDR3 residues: CASSVGTGTEKLFF. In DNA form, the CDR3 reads TGTGCCAGCAGCGTAGGGACAGGGACTGAAAAACTGTTTTTT.

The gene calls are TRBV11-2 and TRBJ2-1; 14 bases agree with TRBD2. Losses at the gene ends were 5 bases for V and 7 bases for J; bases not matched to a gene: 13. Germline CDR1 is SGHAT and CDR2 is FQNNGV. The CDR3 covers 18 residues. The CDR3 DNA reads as TGTGCCAGCAGCCCCCTCCGGACTAGCGGGAGGTTAGTGAATGAGCAGTTCTTC. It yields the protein CASSPLRTSGRLVNEQFF.

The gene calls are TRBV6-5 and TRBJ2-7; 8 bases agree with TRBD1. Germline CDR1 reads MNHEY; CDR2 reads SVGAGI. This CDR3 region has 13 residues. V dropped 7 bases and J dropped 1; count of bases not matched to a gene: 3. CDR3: CASTGQGSYEQYF. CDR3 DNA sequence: TGTGCCAGCACAGGACAGGGTTCCTACGAGCAGTACTTC.

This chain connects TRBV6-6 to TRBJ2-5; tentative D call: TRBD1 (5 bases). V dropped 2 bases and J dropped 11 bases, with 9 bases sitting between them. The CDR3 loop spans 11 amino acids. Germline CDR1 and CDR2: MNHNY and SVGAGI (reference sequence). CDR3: CASSYGAVQYF. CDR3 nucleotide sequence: TGTGCCAGCAGTTACGGGGCCGTTCAGTACTTC.

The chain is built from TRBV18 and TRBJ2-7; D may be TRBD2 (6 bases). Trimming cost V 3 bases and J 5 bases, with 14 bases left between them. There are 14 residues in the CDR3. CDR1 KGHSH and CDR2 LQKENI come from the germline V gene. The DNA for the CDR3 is TGTGCCAGCTCACCCCCAATCAGGAGGGACGAGCAGTACTTC. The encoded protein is CASSPPIRRDEQYF.

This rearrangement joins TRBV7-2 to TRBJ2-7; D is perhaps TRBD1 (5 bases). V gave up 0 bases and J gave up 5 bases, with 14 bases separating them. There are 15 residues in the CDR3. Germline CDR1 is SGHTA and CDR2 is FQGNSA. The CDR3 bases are TGTGCCAGCAGCTTAGCGTGGGGCAGGAGCGACGAGCAGTACTTC. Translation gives CASSLAWGRSDEQYF.

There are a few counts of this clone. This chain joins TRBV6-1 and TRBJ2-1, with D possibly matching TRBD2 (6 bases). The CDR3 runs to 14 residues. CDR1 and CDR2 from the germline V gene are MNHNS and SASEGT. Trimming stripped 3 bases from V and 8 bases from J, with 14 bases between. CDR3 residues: CASSESSVGYEQFF. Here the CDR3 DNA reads TGTGCCAGCAGTGAGTCTAGCGTTGGGTATGAGCAGTTCTTC.

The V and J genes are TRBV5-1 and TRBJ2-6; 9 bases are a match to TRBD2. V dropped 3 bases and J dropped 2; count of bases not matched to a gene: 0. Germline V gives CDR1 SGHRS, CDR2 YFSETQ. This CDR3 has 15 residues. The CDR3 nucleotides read TGCGCCAGCAGCTGGACTAGCGCTGGGGCCAACGTCCTGACTTTC. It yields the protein CASSWTSAGANVLTF.

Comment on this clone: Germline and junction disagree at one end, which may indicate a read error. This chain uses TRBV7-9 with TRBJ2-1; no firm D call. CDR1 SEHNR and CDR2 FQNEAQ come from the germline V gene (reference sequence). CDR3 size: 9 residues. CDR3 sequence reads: CASSFDLVF. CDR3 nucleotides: TGTGCCAGCAGCTTTGACTTGGTCTTC.

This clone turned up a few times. CDR3 bases: TGTGCCAGCAGTTTCCGGGACAGAGATAATTCACCCCTCCACTTT. Translating it yields CASSFRDRDNSPLHF. V gene TRBV28 combines with J gene TRBJ1-6; TRBD1 matches 7 bases. V was pared by 3 bases and J by 5 bases, with 4 bases of the junction left unmatched. The CDR3 runs 15 residues. Germline CDR1 is MDHEN and CDR2 is SYDVKM.

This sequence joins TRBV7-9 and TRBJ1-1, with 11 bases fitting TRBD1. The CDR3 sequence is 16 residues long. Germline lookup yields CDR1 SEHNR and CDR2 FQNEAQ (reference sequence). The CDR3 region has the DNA TGTTTTGGGGAGGGACAGGGGGGGACCTCGGGCACTGAAGCTTTCTTT. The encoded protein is CFGEGQGGTSGTEAFF.

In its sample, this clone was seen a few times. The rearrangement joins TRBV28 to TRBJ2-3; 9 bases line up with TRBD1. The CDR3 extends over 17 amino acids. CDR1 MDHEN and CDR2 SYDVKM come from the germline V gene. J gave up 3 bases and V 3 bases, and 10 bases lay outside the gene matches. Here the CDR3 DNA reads TGTGCCAGCAGTTTCGGGAGGCCGGGACAGGGAACAGATACGCAGTATTTT. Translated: CASSFGRPGQGTDTQYF.

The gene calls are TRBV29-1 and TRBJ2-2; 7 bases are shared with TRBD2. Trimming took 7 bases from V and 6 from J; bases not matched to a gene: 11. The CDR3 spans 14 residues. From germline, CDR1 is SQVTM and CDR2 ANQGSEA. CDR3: CSASGQGGPGELFF. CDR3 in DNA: TGCAGCGCATCGGGGCAGGGAGGGCCCGGGGAGCTGTTTTTT.

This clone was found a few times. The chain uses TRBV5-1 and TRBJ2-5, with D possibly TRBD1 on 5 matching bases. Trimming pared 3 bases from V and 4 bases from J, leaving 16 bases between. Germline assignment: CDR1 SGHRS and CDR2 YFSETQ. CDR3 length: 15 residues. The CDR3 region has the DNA TGCGCCAGCAGCTCCAACCCAGGGTTAAGAGAGACCCAGTACTTC. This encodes CASSSNPGLRETQYF.

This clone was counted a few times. In nucleotides, the CDR3 is TGTGCCAGCAGCCAAGGGACTAGCGGGAACTACGAGCAGTACTTC. Protein product: CASSQGTSGNYEQYF. The chain joins TRBV4-2 to TRBJ2-7, with 12 bases fitting TRBD2. Germline lookup yields CDR1 LGHNA and CDR2 YNFKEQ. V lost 1 base and J lost 3; bases outside the gene matches: 1. The CDR3 covers 15 residues.

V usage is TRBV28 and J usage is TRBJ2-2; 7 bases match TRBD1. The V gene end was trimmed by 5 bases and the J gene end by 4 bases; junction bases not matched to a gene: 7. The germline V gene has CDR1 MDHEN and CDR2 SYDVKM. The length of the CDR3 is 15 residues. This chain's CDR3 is CASSRRTGVTGELFF. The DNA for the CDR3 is TGTGCCAGCAGTCGAAGGACAGGAGTCACCGGGGAGCTGTTTTTT. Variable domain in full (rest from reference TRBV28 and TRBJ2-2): DVKVTQSSRYLVKRTGEKVFLECVQDMDHENMFWYRQDPGLGLRLIYFSYDVKMKEKGDIPEGYSVSREKKERFSLILESASTNQTSMYLCASSRRTGVTGELFFGEGSRLTVL.

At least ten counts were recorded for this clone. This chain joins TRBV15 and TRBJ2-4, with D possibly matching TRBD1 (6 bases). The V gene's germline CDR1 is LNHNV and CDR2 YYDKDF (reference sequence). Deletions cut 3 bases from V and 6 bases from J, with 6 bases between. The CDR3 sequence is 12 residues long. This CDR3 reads CATSRDRNIQYF. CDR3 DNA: TGTGCCACCAGCAGGGACAGAAACATTCAGTACTTC.

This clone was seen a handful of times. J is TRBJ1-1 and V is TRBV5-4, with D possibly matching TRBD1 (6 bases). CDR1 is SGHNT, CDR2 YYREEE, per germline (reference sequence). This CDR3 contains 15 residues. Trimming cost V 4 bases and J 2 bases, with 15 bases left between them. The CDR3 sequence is CASSDPGHRNTEAFF. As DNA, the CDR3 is TGTGCCAGCAGCGATCCGGGACACCGAAACACTGAAGCTTTCTTT.

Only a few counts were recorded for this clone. CDR3 sequence: CASSPRQGLVNTEAFF. In nucleotides, the CDR3 is TGCGCCAGCAGCCCACGACAGGGGCTGGTGAACACTGAAGCTTTCTTT. The V call is TRBV5-1, the J call TRBJ1-1; 8 bases map to TRBD1. This CDR3 is 16 amino acids long. CDR1 and CDR2 (germline): SGHRS, YFSETQ. V was clipped by 4 bases and J by 0 bases; unmatched bases: 8.

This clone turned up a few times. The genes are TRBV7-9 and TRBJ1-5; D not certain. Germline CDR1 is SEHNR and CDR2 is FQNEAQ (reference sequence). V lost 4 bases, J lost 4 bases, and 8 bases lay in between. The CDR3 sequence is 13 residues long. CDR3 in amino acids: CASSYGLNQPQHF. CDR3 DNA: TGTGCCAGCAGCTATGGCCTTAATCAGCCCCAGCATTTT.

This chain's CDR3 is CASSQPGEVKNIQYF. The CDR3 region has the DNA TGTGCCAGCAGCCAGCCCGGCGAGGTCAAAAACATTCAGTACTTC. The chain combines TRBV7-2 with TRBJ2-4; no definite D call. Germline CDR1 and CDR2: SGHTA and FQGNSA. The CDR3 extends over 15 amino acids. The V gene lost 5 bases and the J gene lost 3 bases, with 14 bases spanning the gap.

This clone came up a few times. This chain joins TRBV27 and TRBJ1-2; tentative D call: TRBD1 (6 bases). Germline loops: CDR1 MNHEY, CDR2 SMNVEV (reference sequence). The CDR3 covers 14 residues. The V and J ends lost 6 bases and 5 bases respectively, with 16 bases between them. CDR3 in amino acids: CASRKQGNRYGYTF. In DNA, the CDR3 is TGTGCCAGCAGAAAACAGGGAAATCGGTATGGCTACACCTTC.

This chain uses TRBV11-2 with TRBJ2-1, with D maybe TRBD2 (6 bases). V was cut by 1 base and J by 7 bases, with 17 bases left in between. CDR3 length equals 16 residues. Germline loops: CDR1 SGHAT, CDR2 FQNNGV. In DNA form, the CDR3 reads TGTGCCAGCAGCTTAGTAATGGGGGGACTTGGGAATGAGCAGTTCTTC. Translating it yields CASSLVMGGLGNEQFF.

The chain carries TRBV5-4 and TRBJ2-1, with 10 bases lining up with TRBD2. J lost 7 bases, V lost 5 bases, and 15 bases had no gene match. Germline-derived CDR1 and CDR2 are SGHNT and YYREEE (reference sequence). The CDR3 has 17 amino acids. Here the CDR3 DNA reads TGTGCCAGCAGGACCGGGACTAGCGATATTTTTGGGAATGAGCAGTTCTTC. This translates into CASRTGTSDIFGNEQFF.

CDR3 coding DNA: TGCGCCAGCAGCAAGGACAGGACGGACCTACCTACGAGGCAGTACTTC. Translating gives CASSKDRTDLPTRQYF. V and J are TRBV5-1 and TRBJ2-7, with 7 bases identical to TRBD1. The V gene end was trimmed by 4 bases and the J gene end by 9 bases; junction bases not matched to a gene: 19. This CDR3 is 16 amino acids long. Looked up from germline, CDR1 is SGHRS and CDR2 is YFSETQ.

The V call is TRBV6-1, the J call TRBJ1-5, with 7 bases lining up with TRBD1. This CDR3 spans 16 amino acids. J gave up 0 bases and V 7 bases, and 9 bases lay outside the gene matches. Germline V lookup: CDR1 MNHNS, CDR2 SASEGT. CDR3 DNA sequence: TGTGCCAGCAACGAAGCCGGGACAGCTAGCAATCAGCCCCAGCATTTT. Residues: CASNEAGTASNQPQHF.

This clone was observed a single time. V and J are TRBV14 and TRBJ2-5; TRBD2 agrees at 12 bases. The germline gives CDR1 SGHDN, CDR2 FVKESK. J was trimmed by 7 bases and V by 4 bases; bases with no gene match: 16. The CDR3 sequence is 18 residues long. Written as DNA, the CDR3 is TGTGCCAGCAGCCCGGAGACTAGCGGGAGATCCCCAACCCGGACCCAGTACTTC. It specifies CASSPETSGRSPTRTQYF. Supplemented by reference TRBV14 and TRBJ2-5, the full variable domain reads EAGVTQFPSHSVIEKGQTVTLRCDPISGHDNLYWYRRVMGKEIKFLLHFVKESKQDESGMPNNRFLAERTGGTYSTLKVQPAELEDSGVYFCASSPETSGRSPTRTQYFGPGTRLLVL.